These 5 T cell receptor beta chains came from one sample sequenced in a study of PD-1 blockade in classical Hodgkin lymphoma. Using immunoSEQ multiplex PCR, the repertoire was profiled, and TCRdb retains in-frame clones only, with some absent. The sample holds about 39,000 clones, 77% seen once. Time point given: cycle 4 day 1 (C4D1), after less than 7 weeks of nivolumab. No patient escaped relapse after autologous stem cell transplantation, and brentuximab vedotin exposure varied. The sequencing here drew on peripheral blood mononuclear cells (PBMCs), taken before the fourth cycle of nivolumab. Every receptor here comes from a human donor with classical Hodgkin lymphoma.

The chain employs TRBV7-2 and TRBJ2-1, with 7 bases identical to TRBD1. This CDR3 spans 14 amino acids. The junction had 5 bases not matched to a gene; V was cut back by 3 bases and J by 6 bases. The V gene's germline CDR1 is SGHTA and CDR2 FQGNSA. The CDR3 nucleotides are TGTGCCAGCAGCTTTGACAGGGCGGCCAATGAGCAGTTCTTC. It codes for CASSFDRAANEQFF.

V and J are TRBV5-4 and TRBJ1-2; D is unclear. Germline CDR1 SGHNT, CDR2 YYREEE (reference sequence). The V end lost 4 bases, the J end lost 4 bases, and 11 bases lay between the germline ends. The CDR3 runs 13 residues. In DNA, the CDR3 is TGTGCCAGCAGCCGAGACAAATTCTATGGCTACACCTTC. Translating gives CASSRDKFYGYTF.

The rearrangement uses TRBV5-5 and TRBJ1-6; no clear D. From germline, CDR1 is SGHKS and CDR2 YYEKEE (reference sequence). CDR3 length equals 15 residues. V was clipped by 0 bases and J by 12 bases, with 16 bases between them. CDR3 sequence reads: CASSLESRGIQPLHF. The CDR3 region has the DNA TGTGCCAGCAGCTTGGAAAGTCGGGGAATTCAACCCCTCCACTTT.

The rearrangement joins TRBV23-1 to TRBJ2-7, with D hard to call. Being an ORF, TRBV23-1 has a function that is uncertain. This CDR3 contains 15 residues. The V end was cut by 4 bases, the J end by 1 base, with 14 bases between. The CDR3 sequence is CASSRRSGCSYEQYF. In DNA form, the CDR3 reads TGCGCCAGCAGTCGAAGGTCTGGGTGTTCCTACGAGCAGTACTTC.

This chain links TRBV9 with TRBJ1-6, with TRBD1 as a possible D gene (5 bases). Looked up from germline, CDR1 is SGDLS and CDR2 is YYNGEE. The CDR3 extends over 14 amino acids. V was clipped by 2 bases and J by 7 bases, with 10 bases between them. The CDR3 is CASSVGQGNSPLHF. Written as DNA, the CDR3 is TGTGCCAGCAGCGTCGGTCAGGGCAATTCACCCCTCCACTTT.